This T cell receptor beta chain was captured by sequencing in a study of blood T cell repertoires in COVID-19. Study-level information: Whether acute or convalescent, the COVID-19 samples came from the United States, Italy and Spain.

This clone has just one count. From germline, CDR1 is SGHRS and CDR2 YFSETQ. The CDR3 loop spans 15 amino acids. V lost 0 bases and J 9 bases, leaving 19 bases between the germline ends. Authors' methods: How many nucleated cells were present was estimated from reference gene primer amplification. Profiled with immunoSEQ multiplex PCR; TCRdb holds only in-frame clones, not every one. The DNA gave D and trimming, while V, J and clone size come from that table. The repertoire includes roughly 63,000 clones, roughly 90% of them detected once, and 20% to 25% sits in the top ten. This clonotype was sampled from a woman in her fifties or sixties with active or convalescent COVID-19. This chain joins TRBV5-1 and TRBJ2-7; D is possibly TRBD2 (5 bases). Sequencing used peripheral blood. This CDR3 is CASSLAREPLAGQYF. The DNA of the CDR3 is TGCGCCAGCAGCTTGGCCCGGGAACCCCTCGCGGGGCAGTACTTC.